The text below deals with one T cell receptor beta chain. The antigen is not known. These data are taken from a study of shared clonotypes between healthy human individuals. Across the study: The donor group consisted of a couple of women and three men, aged 18 to 49. Study-wide findings and caveats: An anticipated effect of sequencing depth on clonotype sharing among donors was recognized.

The healthy adult donors were HIV-negative and reported no recent acute infections or vaccinations. The CDR3 is 14 amino acids. Germline CDR1 and CDR2: GTSNPN and SVGIG (reference sequence). V was clipped by 8 bases and J by 8 bases, with 22 bases between them. Only in-frame clones appear in the TCRdb table, and some are missing; sequencing was by immunoSEQ multiplex PCR. The sample shows more than 2,000,000 clones, around nine tenths of them seen only once. This receptor was taken from a man aged 18 to 30 in good health. The sample consisted of naive CD4+ T cells sorted from blood. The sample's subset: CD45RA+ positively selected. The rearrangement uses TRBV30 and TRBJ2-1; a weak D match, TRBD2 (7 bases). CDR3 DNA sequence: TGTGCCGGGAAAGGGGGGAGGGAGCCCGATGAGCAGTTCTTC. Encoded protein: CAGKGGREPDEQFF.